This entry lists 17 T cell receptor beta chains sequenced from one sample in a study of shared clonotypes between healthy human individuals (dated by TCRdb to the early 2020s). Libraries were prepared through the immunoSEQ multiplex PCR assay. The source is immuneACCESS, and TCRdb retained only in-frame sequences with V and J called. Part of the clones is not carried over; for the studies checked, unresolved V genes explain less than half of this, and the remainder is unexplained. For this sample the table gives 980,000 or so clones, of which roughly 72% were detected only once. Around 1.4% of the sample lies in the top ten. The sample was memory CD4+ T cells sorted from blood. The cell subset or site label of this sample denotes: CD45RA-negative fraction. Receptors originate from a man aged 18 to 30 in good health.

J is TRBJ2-3 and V is TRBV19; 7 bases align to TRBD1. The V segment lost 6 bases and the J segment 1 base; nucleotides outside the gene matches: 7. Germline CDR1 reads LNHDA; CDR2 reads SQIVND (reference sequence). CDR3 size: 15 residues. Here the CDR3 reads CASRRDRVGTDTQYF. The DNA for the CDR3 is TGTGCCAGTAGGAGAGACAGGGTGGGCACAGATACGCAGTATTTT.

This chain uses TRBV7-9 with TRBJ2-3; D is uncertain. This CDR3 spans 14 amino acids. V was cut by 3 bases and J by 0 bases, with 7 bases left in between. Germline V gene data show CDR1 as SEHNR and CDR2 as FQNEAQ (reference sequence). The CDR3: CASSFQYSTDTQYF. CDR3 bases: TGTGCCAGCAGCTTCCAGTACAGCACAGATACGCAGTATTTT.

CDR3 coding DNA: TGTGCCAGCAGGGATACTAGCGGGGGGCCCTTCGGCGGGGAGCTGTTTTTT. Protein: CASRDTSGGPFGGELFF. The chain uses TRBV27 and TRBJ2-2; 12 nucleotides line up with TRBD2. CDR3 size: 17 residues. Germline V gene sequence: CDR1 MNHEY, CDR2 SMNVEV (reference sequence). V lost 6 bases and J lost 7; bases outside the gene matches: 12.

The chain combines TRBV28 with TRBJ1-5; a weak D match, TRBD1 (5 bases). Trimming took 7 bases from V and 2 from J, leaving 15 bases between them. The CDR3 totals 15 residues. In germline, CDR1 is MDHEN, CDR2 SYDVKM. The CDR3 region has the DNA TGTGCCAGCATCCCTCGGGGGACGGGCAATCAGCCCCAGCATTTT. It is translated as CASIPRGTGNQPQHF.

This clone was counted many times. The V call is TRBV19, the J call TRBJ2-7, with TRBD1 matching 8 bases. The CDR3 spans 13 residues. With V trimmed by 5 bases and J by 4 bases, 4 bases remained unmatched. Germline loops: CDR1 LNHDA, CDR2 SQIVND (reference sequence). In nucleotides, the CDR3 is TGTGCCAGTAGTCGGGGACAGGAGTACGAGCAGTACTTC. Amino acid sequence: CASSRGQEYEQYF.

The V and J genes are TRBV5-1 and TRBJ2-1, with 8 bases matching TRBD2. The V gene's germline CDR1 is SGHRS and CDR2 YFSETQ. The CDR3 loop spans 17 amino acids. The junction had 9 bases not matched to a gene; V was cut back by 4 bases and J by 0 bases. The CDR3 spells CASSPPTSGSSYNEQFF. The CDR3 coding sequence is TGCGCCAGCAGCCCGCCCACTAGCGGCAGCTCCTACAATGAGCAGTTCTTC.

The V gene is TRBV15, the J gene TRBJ1-5, with 8 nucleotides matching TRBD1. Germline V gene lookup returns CDR1 LNHNV and CDR2 YYDKDF (reference sequence). The length of the CDR3 is 17 residues. Losses at the gene ends were 3 bases for V and 4 bases for J; bases not matched to a gene: 11. This CDR3 reads CATSSGTGGWVNQPQHF. The DNA of the CDR3 is TGTGCCACCAGCAGTGGCACAGGGGGGTGGGTAAATCAGCCCCAGCATTTT.

In DNA, the CDR3 is TGCAGCGTCAGCCCCAGCGGGGGCACAGGGCAGTTCTTC. Translation: CSVSPSGGTGQFF. The chain joins TRBV29-1 to TRBJ2-1; the match to TRBD2 covers 8 bases. CDR3 length: 13 residues. Germline V lookup: CDR1 SQVTM, CDR2 ANQGSEA. The junction had 13 bases not matched to a gene; V was cut back by 6 bases and J by 12 bases.

This rearrangement joins TRBV20-1 to TRBJ2-3, with D unclear. V lost 3 bases to trimming and J lost 6 bases, with 7 bases between them. The germline V gene encodes CDR1 DFQATT and CDR2 SNEGSKA (reference sequence). This CDR3 comprises 11 residues. The CDR3 DNA is TGCAGTGCTAGCCCCCGGGATACGCAGTATTTT. Residues: CSASPRDTQYF.

The chain has TRBV5-4 and TRBJ2-7, with D possibly TRBD1 on 5 matching bases. The CDR3 totals 13 residues. In germline, CDR1 is SGHNT, CDR2 YYREEE (reference sequence). The V end lost 4 bases, the J end lost 2 bases, and 10 bases lay between the germline ends. Here the CDR3 DNA reads TGTGCCAGCAGCCCAGGACATACCTACGAGCAGTACTTC. It yields the protein CASSPGHTYEQYF.

This rearrangement joins TRBV19 to TRBJ1-5; 8 bases fit TRBD1. This CDR3 has 16 amino acids. Germline CDR1 LNHDA, CDR2 SQIVND (reference sequence). Trimming cost V 5 bases and J 1 base; bases outside gene matches: 7. CDR3 DNA sequence: TGTGCCAGTAGTCACCGGACAGGGTCGAGCAATCAGCCCCAGCATTTT. Encoded protein: CASSHRTGSSNQPQHF.

V and J are TRBV29-1 and TRBJ2-3; D unresolved. V was shortened by 5 bases and J by 0 bases, with 18 bases between the two germline ends. Germline CDR1 reads SQVTM; CDR2 reads ANQGSEA. This CDR3 has 16 amino acids. The CDR3 region is CSVQPWAGRSTDTQYF. The CDR3 nucleotides are TGCAGCGTTCAGCCCTGGGCCGGAAGAAGCACAGATACGCAGTATTTT.

V is TRBV9 and J is TRBJ2-7; 7 bases map to TRBD1. CDR3 size: 15 residues. Germline CDR1 is SGDLS and CDR2 is YYNGEE. With 1 base clipped from V and 4 bases from J, the junction kept 8 bases outside the gene matches. The CDR3 region is CASSVSDRAEYEQYF. Written as DNA, the CDR3 is TGTGCCAGCAGCGTATCTGACAGGGCGGAGTACGAGCAGTACTTC.

The chain recombines TRBV30 with TRBJ1-4, with D possibly matching TRBD1 (5 bases). Germline V CDR1 and CDR2: GTSNPN, SVGIG (reference sequence). The CDR3 runs to 12 residues. The germline V and J ends were trimmed by 6 bases and 7 bases, with 12 bases remaining between them. The CDR3 DNA sequence: TGTGCCTGTTCGCCCGGGGGTGAAAAACTGTTTTTT. Its translation: CACSPGGEKLFF.

This clone was detected only a few times. The V gene is TRBV27, the J gene TRBJ1-6; the match to TRBD1 covers 8 bases. V lost 5 bases, J lost 9 bases, and 12 bases stayed unmatched. CDR1 and CDR2 from the germline V gene are MNHEY and SMNVEV (reference sequence). The length of the CDR3 is 16 residues. DNA of the CDR3: TGTGCCAGCAGTAACGACAGGGGACAAGGGACTTCACCCCTCCACTTT. Translation gives CASSNDRGQGTSPLHF.

V gene TRBV11-3 combines with J gene TRBJ1-1, with TRBD1 as a possible D gene (5 bases). Between the trimmed V and J ends, which lost 5 bases and 10 bases, there was a span of 14 bases. Germline V gene sequence: CDR1 SGHNT, CDR2 YENEEA. The CDR3 runs 12 residues. CDR3 amino acids: CASSKSGTAAFF. The CDR3 nucleotides read TGTGCCAGCAGCAAGTCCGGGACGGCAGCTTTCTTT.

This clone was observed a handful of times. The chain has TRBV12-5 and TRBJ1-6, with a weak D call TRBD1 (6 bases). Trimming removed 1 base from V and 10 bases from J, with 8 bases in between. There are 13 residues in the CDR3. Germline lookup yields CDR1 LGHNT and CDR2 FRNRAP. The CDR3 loop reads CASGLGQGSPLHF. In nucleotides, the CDR3 is TGTGCTAGTGGTTTGGGCCAGGGGTCACCCCTCCACTTT.